The clone carrying this TCR beta chain showed up just a few times. The sample belongs to a study of regulatory T cells in long-lasting Graves disease. Arm-PCR with iRepertoire HTBI primers amplified the CDR3 regions for these TCR beta libraries. TCRdb fed the multiplex PCR reads into MiXCR, producing one record per CDR3 protein. The sample consists of under 500,000 distinct CDR3 sequences, about 17% of them appearing once. The sample's time point: newly diagnosed GD, antithyroid drugs for less than 3 months. PBMC-derived RNA was used for the TCR library. The CDR3 extends over 15 amino acids. Germline V lookup: CDR1 SGHAT, CDR2 FQNNGV. V lost 4 bases to trimming and J lost 0 bases, with 12 bases between them. The sample was also reused in another study, on T cells in Graves' hyperthyroidism and ophthalmopathy.

Sequences were derived from peripheral blood mononuclear cells (PBMCs), sampled at new diagnosis, from a patient treated with antithyroid drugs. The chain has TRBV11-2 and TRBJ1-2, with D possibly TRBD1 on 5 matching bases. The receptor's source is a woman aged 25-40 years with Graves disease. The CDR3 spells CASSSQGIPNYGYTF. CDR3 in DNA: TGTGCCAGCAGCTCTCAGGGTATACCTAACTATGGCTACACCTTC.